A selection of T cell receptor beta chains follows, all from one sample in a study of T cell repertoires in cytomegalovirus infection. Their antigen targets remain unknown. TCRdb re-analysed the reads in MiXCR, keeping a single row per CDR3 protein. The sample contains fewer than 1,000,000 distinct CDR3 sequences, around 32% of which appear only once. The specimen comprised cultured CD8+ T cells from PBMCs, sampled from culture after CMV antigen stimulation. The receptor set was obtained from a human donor in good health (CMV status not recorded). Some clones in this sample may be carry-over from other donors' samples. The CDR3 runs from the conserved cysteine through the conserved F or W. Each record gives: D gene, V gene, J gene, clone size, CDR3 protein, CDR3 DNA. The D gene is left open where the match is weak. Size is stated for part of the rows, as once, few or many counts, or as a class when the clone is expanded.

NA	TRBV19	TRBJ1-1	NA	CASKSLSTNSLNTEAFF	TGTGCCAGTAAATCCCTCTCGACAAACTCACTTAACACTGAAGCTTTCTTT
NA	TRBV27	TRBJ1-2	NA	CASSFFGGGGYGYTF	TGTGCCAGCAGTTTCTTCGGGGGTGGGGGCTATGGCTACACCTTC
NA	TRBV12-3/TRBV12-4	TRBJ1-2	NA	CASSPNLQGYYGYTF	TGTGCCAGCAGTCCGAACCTTCAGGGATACTATGGCTACACCTTC
NA	TRBV7-6	TRBJ2-2	many	CASSQGAGNTGELFF	TGTGCCAGCAGCCAGGGAGCGGGGAACACCGGGGAGCTGTTTTTT
NA	TRBV18	TRBJ2-1	NA	CASSPLPDDNEQFF	TGTGCCAGCTCACCACTCCCAGACGACAATGAGCAGTTCTTC
NA	TRBV19	TRBJ2-1	few	CASKEGGAYNEQFF	TGTGCCAGTAAGGAGGGGGGAGCCTACAATGAGCAGTTCTTC
TRBD1	TRBV27	TRBJ2-1	few	CATVSGGYEQFF	TGTGCCACCGTATCAGGGGGCTATGAGCAGTTCTTC
NA	TRBV7-9	TRBJ2-1	many	CASSPNLPEFF	TGTGCCAGCAGTCCCAACCTTCCCGAGTTCTTC
NA	TRBV7-6	TRBJ2-2	few	CASSPGGLAVRAGELFF	TGTGCCAGCAGCCCAGGGGGGCTAGCGGTTAGAGCCGGGGAGCTGTTTTTT
NA	TRBV7-3	TRBJ2-6	few	CASSLTSGEGANVLTF	TGTGCCAGCAGCTTAACGTCGGGAGAGGGGGCCAACGTCCTGACTTTC
TRBD1	TRBV5-5	TRBJ1-6	few	CASSLNRGKNSPLHF	TGTGCCAGCAGCTTGAACAGGGGGAAAAATTCACCCCTCCACTTT
TRBD1	TRBV19	TRBJ2-3	few	CAIATGVADTQYF	TGTGCCATCGCGACAGGGGTGGCAGATACGCAGTATTTT
NA	TRBV20-1	TRBJ2-5	once	CSARKEPPKRYQETQYF	TGCAGTGCCCGGAAAGAGCCTCCCAAAAGGTACCAAGAGACCCAGTACTTC
NA	TRBV13	TRBJ1-4	few	CASSRSGRSEKLFF	TGTGCCAGCAGCCGTTCAGGGAGAAGTGAAAAACTGTTTTTT
NA	TRBV6-2/TRBV6-3	TRBJ2-5	many	CASSYGTLRTETQYF	TGTGCCAGCAGTTACGGAACGCTCCGGACCGAGACCCAGTACTTC
TRBD1	TRBV7-9	TRBJ1-2	many	CASSTTPGTGVLYGYTF	TGTGCCAGCAGCACCACCCCGGGGACAGGGGTGTTATATGGCTACACCTTC